This T cell receptor (beta chain) is from a study of monozygotic twins with inflammatory bowel disease. Regarding the study as a whole: Differing T cell subtypes remained indistinguishable.

The V gene's germline CDR1 is ENHRY and CDR2 SYGVKD. The CDR3 contains 12 residues. On this clonotype: Its antigen is unknown.

Sampling involved one blood draw (less than 2.7 ml) for every donor. The template-switching step introduced UMIs that carried a 6-nucleotide sample barcode. TCRdb re-called the 5' RACE reads and gives one entry per CDR3 protein, without DNA. This sample's clone table lists more than 300,000 distinct CDR3 sequences. J is TRBJ2-1 and V is TRBV10-3; the D call of TRBD1 rests on TCRdb alone, since no DNA is present to check it. The origin of this receptor is a human donor with ulcerative colitis or Crohn's disease, or a healthy co-twin of an affected twin (not recorded which). The sequenced sample consisted of blood. The CDR3 sequence: CATGTPNNEQFF.